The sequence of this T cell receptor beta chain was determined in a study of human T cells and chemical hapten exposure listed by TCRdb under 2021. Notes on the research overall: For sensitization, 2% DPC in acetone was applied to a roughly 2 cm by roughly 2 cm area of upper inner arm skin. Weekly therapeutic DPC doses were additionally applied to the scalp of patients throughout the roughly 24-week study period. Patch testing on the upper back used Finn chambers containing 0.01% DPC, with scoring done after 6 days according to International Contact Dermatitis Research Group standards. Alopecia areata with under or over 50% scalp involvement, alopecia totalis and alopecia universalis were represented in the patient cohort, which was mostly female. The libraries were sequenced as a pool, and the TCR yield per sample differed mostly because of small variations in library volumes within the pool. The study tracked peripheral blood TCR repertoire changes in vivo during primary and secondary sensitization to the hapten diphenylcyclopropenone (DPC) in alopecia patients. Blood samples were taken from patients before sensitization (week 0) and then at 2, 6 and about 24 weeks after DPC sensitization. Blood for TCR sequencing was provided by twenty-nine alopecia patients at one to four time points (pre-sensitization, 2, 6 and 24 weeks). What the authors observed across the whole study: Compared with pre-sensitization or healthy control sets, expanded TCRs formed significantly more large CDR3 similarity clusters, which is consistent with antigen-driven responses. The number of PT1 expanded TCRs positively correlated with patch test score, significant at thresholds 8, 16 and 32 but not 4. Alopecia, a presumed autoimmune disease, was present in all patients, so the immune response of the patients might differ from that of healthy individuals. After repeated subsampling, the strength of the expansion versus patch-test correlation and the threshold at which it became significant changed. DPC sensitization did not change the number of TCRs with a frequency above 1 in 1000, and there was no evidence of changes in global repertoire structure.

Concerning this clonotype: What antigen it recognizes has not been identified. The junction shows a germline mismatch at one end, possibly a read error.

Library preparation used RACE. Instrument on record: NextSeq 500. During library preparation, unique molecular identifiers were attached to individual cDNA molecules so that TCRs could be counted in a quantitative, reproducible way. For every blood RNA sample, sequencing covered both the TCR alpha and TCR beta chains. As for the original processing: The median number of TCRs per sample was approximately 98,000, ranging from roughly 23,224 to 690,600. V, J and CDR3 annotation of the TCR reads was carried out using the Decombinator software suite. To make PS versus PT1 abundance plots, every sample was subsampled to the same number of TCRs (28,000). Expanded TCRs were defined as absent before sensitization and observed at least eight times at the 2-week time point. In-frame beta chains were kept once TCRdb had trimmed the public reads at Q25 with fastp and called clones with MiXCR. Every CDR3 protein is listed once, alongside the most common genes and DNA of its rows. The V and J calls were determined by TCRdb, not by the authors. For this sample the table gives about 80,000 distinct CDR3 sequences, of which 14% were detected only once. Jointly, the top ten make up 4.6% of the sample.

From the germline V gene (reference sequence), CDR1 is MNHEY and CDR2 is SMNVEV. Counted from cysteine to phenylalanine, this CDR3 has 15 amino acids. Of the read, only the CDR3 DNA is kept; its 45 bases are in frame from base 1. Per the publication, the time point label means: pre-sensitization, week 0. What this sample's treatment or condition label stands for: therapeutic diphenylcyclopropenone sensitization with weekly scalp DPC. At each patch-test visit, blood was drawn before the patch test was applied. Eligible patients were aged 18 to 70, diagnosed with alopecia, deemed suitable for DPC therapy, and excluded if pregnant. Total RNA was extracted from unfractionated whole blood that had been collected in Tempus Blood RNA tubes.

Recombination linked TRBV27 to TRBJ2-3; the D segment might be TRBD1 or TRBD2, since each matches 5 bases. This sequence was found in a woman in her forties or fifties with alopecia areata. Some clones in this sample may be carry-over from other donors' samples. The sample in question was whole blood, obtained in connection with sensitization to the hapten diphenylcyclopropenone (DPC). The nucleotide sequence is TGTGCCGGCAGTAAAACCGGGACCAGCGCAGATACGCAGTATTTT. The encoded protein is CAGSKTGTSADTQYF.